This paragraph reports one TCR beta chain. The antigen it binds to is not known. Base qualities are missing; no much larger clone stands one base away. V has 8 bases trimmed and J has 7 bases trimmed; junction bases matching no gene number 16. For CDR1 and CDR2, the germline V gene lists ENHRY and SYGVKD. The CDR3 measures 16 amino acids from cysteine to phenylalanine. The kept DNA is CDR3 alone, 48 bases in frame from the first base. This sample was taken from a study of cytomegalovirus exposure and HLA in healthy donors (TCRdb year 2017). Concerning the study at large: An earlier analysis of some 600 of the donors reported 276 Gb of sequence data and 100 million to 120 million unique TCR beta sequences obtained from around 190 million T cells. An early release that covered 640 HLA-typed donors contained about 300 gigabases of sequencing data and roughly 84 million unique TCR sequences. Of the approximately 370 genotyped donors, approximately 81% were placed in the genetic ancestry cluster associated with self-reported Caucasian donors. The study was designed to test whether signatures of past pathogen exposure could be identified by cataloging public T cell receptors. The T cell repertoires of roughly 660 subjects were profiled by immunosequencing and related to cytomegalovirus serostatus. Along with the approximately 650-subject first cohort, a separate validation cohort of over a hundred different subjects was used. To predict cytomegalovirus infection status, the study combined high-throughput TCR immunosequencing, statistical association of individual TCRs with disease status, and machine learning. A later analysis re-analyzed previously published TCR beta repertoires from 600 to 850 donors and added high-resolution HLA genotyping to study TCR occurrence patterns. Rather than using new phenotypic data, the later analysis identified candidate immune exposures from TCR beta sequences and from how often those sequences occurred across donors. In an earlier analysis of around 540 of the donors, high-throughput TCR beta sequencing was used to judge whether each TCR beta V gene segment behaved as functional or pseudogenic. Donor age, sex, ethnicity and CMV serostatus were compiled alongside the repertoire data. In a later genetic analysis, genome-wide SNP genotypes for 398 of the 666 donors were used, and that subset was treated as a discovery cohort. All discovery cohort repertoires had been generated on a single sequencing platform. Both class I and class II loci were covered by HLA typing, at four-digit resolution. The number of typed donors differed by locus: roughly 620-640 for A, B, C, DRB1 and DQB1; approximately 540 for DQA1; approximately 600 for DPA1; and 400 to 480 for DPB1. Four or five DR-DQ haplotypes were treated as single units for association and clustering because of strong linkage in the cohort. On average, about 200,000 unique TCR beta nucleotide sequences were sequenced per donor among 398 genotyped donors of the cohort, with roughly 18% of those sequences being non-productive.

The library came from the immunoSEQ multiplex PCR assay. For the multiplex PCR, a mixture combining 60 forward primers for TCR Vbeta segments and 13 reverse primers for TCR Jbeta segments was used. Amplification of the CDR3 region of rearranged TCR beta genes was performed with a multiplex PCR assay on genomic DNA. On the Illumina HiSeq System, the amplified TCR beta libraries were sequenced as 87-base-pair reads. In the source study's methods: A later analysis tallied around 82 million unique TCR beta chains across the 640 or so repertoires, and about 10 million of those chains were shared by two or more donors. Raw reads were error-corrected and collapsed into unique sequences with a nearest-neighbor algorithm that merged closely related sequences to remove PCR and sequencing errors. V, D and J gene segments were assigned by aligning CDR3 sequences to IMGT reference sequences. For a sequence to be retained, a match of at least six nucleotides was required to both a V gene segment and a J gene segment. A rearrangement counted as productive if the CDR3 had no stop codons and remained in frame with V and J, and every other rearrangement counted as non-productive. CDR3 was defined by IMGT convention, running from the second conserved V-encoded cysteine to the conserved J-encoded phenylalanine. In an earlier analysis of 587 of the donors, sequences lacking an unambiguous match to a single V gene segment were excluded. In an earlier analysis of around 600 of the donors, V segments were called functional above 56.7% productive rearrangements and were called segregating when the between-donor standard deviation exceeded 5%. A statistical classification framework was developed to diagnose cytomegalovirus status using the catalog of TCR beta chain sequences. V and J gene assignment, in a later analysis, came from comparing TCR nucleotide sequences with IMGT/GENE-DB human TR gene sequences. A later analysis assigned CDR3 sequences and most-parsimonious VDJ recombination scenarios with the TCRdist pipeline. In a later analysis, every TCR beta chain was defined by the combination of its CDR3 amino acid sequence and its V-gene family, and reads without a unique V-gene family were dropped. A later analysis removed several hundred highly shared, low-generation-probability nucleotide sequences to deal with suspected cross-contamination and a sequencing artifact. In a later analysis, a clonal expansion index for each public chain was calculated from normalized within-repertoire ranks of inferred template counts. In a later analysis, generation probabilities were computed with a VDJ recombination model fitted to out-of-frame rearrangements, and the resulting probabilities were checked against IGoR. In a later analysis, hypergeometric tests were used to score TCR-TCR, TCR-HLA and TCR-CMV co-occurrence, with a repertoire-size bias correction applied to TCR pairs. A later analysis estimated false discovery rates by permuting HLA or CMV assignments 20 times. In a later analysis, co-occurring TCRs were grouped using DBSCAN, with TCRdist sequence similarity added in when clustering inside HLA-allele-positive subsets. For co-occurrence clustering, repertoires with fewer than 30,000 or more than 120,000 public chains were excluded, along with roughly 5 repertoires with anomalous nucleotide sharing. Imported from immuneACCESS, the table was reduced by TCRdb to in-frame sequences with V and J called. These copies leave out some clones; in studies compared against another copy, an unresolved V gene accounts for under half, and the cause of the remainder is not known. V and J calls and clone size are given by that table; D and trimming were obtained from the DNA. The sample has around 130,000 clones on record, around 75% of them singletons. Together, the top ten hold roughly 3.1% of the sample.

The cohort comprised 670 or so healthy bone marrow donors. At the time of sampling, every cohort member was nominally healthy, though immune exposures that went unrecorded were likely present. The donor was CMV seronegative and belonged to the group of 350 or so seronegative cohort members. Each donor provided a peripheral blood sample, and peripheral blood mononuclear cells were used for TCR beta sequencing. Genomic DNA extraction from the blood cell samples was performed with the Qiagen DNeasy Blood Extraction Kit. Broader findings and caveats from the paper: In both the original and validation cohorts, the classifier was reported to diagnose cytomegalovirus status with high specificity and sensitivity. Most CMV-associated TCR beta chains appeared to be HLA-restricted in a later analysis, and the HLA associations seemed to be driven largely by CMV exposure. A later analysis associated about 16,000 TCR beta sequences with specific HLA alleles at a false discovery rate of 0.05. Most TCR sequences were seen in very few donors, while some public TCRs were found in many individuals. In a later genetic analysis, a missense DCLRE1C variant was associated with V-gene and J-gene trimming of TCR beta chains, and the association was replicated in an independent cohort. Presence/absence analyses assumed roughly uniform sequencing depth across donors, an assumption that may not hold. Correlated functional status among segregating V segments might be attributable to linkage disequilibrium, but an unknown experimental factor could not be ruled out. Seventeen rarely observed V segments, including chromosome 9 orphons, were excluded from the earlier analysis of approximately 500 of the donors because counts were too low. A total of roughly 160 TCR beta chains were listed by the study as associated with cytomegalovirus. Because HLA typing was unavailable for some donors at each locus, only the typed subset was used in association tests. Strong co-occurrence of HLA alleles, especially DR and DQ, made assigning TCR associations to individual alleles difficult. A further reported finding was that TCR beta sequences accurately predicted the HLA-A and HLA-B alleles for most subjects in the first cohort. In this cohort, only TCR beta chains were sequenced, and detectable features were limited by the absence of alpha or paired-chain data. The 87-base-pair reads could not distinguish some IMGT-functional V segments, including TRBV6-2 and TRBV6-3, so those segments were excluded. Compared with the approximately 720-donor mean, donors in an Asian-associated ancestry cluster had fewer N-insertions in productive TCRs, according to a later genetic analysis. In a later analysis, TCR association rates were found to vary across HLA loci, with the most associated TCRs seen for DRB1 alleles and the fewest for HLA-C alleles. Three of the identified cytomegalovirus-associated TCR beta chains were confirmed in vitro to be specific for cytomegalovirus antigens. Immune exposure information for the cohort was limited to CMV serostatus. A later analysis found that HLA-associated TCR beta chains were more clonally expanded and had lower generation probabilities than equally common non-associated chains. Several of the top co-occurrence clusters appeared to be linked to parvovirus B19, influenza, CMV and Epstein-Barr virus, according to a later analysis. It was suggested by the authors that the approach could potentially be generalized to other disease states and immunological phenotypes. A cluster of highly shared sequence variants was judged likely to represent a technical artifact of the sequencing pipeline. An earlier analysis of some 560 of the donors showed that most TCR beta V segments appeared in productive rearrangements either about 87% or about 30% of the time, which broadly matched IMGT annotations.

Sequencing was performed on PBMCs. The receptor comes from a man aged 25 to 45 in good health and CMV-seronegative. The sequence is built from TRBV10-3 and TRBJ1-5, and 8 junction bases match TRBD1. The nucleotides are TGTGCCATCGGGGGTCAGGGGGCGGAAAATGGCCAGCCCCAGCATTTT. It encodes CAIGGQGAENGQPQHF.